Listed here are 6 T cell receptor beta chains from one sample, sequenced in a study of blood T cell repertoires in COVID-19. Here immunoSEQ multiplex PCR was the method, and the copy in TCRdb shows in-frame clones only, minus some. The data show 250,000 or so clones, with 70% to 90% seen just once and about 10% held by the top ten. Sequenced input: PBMCs or T cells enriched from blood (not recorded which). The receptors come from a man younger than 45 who had recovered from COVID-19.

The rearrangement joins TRBV5-1 to TRBJ1-4; 12 nucleotides match TRBD1. There are 17 residues in the CDR3. After removal of 4 bases from V and 8 bases from J, the junction contained 12 bases not matched to a gene. Germline V gives CDR1 SGHRS, CDR2 YFSETQ. CDR3 sequence reads: CASSRITGQGAGEKLFF. The CDR3, as DNA: TGCGCCAGCAGCCGTATAACGGGACAGGGGGCAGGCGAAAAACTGTTTTTT.

This chain connects TRBV27 to TRBJ2-7, with 9 bases aligning to TRBD1. The CDR3 length is 12 residues. Germline loops: CDR1 MNHEY, CDR2 SMNVEV (reference sequence). Germline trimming cut 5 bases from V and 7 bases from J; bases unmatched to any gene: 3. The DNA of the CDR3 is TGTGCCAGCAGTGGGACAGGGTTAGAGCAGTACTTC. It translates to CASSGTGLEQYF.

The chain couples TRBV6-5 to TRBJ2-7; 10 bases agree with TRBD1. V lost 11 bases, J lost 3 bases, and 10 bases stayed unmatched. Germline V CDR1 and CDR2: MNHEY, SVGAGI. The CDR3 has 14 amino acids. CDR3 DNA sequence: TGTGCCTCTCAAGCCGGGACAGGGGACTACGAGCAGTACTTC. Translation gives CASQAGTGDYEQYF.

The gene calls are TRBV2 and TRBJ1-2; 7 nucleotides agree with TRBD1. Germline V gene sequence: CDR1 SNHLY, CDR2 FYNNEI. The CDR3 extends over 19 amino acids. Trimming took 6 bases from V and 0 from J; bases not matched to a gene: 19. The CDR3 DNA is TGTGCCAGCAGCCAACCCCTACAGGGGAGTTTCCCTACTAACTATGGCTACACCTTC. It is translated as CASSQPLQGSFPTNYGYTF. Combining the CDR3 with reference TRBV2 and TRBJ1-2 gives the whole variable domain EPEVTQTPSHQVTQMGQEVILRCVPISNHLYFYWYRQILGQKVEFLVSFYNNEISEKSEIFDDQFSVERPDGSNFTLKIRSTKLEDSAMYFCASSQPLQGSFPTNYGYTFGSGTRLTVV.

The V and J genes are TRBV10-3 and TRBJ1-5; the match to TRBD1 covers 7 bases. This CDR3 has 12 amino acids. Germline trimming cut 6 bases from V and 5 bases from J; bases unmatched to any gene: 1. Per the germline V gene, CDR1 is ENHRY and CDR2 is SYGVKD. The CDR3 DNA sequence: TGTGCCATCAGAGGGACAGATCAGCCCCAGCATTTT. It translates to CAIRGTDQPQHF.

This chain connects TRBV4-1 to TRBJ1-1; TRBD1 aligns across 9 bases. The trim removed 4 bases at V and 1 base at J, leaving 4 bases unmatched. This CDR3 is built from 15 residues. Germline CDR1 and CDR2: MGHRA and YSYEKL. CDR3 residues: CASSPGDRANTEAFF. The CDR3 DNA is TGCGCCAGCAGCCCCGGGGACAGGGCGAACACTGAAGCTTTCTTT.